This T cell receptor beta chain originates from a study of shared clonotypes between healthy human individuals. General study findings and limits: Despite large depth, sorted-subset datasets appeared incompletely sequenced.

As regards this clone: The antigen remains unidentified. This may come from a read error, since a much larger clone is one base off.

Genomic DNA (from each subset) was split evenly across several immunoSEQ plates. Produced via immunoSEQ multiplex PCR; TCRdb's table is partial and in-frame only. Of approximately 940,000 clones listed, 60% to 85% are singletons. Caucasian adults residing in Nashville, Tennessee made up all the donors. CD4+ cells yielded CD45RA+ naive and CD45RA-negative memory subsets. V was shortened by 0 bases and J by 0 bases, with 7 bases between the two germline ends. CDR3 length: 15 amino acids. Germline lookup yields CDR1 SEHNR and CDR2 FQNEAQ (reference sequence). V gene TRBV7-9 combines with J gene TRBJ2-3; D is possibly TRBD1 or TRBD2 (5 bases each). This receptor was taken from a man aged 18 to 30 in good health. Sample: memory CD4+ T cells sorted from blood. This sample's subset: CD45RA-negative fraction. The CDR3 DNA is TGTGCCAGCAGCTTAGCGGGGGTTAGCACAGATACGCAGTATTTT. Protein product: CASSLAGVSTDTQYF.